This T cell receptor beta chain is from a study of blood T cell repertoires in COVID-19. About the research overall: Sources were T cells, B-cell-depleted T cells, or PBMCs; the material itself was cDNA or gDNA.

Germline CDR1 is SGDLS and CDR2 is YYNGEE. The CDR3 sequence is 18 residues long. Losses at the gene ends were 2 bases for V and 6 bases for J; bases not matched to a gene: 17. Data came from immunoSEQ multiplex PCR; TCRdb stores just in-frame clones and leaves some out. The table shows over 200,000 clones, with approximately 90% occurring only once. This TCR was recovered from a young woman who had recovered from COVID-19. This sequence joins TRBV9 and TRBJ1-2, with TRBD1 identical over 9 bases. The sequenced sample was peripheral blood. In nucleotides, the CDR3 is TGTGCCAGCAGCGTCATAAGCCGGGACAGGGTATCTGGGGATGGCTACACCTTC. Translation: CASSVISRDRVSGDGYTF.